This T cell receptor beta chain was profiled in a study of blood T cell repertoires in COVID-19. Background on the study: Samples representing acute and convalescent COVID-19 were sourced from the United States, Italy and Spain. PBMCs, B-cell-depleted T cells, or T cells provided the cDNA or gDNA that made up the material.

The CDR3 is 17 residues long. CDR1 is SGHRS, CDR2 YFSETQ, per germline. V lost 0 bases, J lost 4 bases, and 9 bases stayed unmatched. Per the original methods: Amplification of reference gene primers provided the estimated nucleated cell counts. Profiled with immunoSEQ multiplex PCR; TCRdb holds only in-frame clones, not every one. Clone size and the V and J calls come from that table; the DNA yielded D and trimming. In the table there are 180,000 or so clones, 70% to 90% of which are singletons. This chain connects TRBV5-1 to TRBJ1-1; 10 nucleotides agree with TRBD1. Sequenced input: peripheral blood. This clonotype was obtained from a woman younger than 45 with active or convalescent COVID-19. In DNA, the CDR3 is TGCGCCAGCAGCTTGGACCCCCAGGGACAGGGGAGCACTGAAGCTTTCTTT. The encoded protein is CASSLDPQGQGSTEAFF.